A single T cell receptor (beta chain) is shown here with its context. Profiled with immunoSEQ multiplex PCR; TCRdb holds only in-frame clones, not every one. The sample shows about 38,000 clones, around four fifths of them seen only once. These data originate in a study of blood T cell repertoires in COVID-19. The germline gives CDR1 SGDLS, CDR2 YYNGEE. The length of the CDR3 is 18 residues. V shed 3 bases and J 5 bases; nucleotides not matched to a gene: 17. The chain carries TRBV9 and TRBJ1-2; TRBD1 agrees at 9 bases. Sequencing input: peripheral blood. The TCR comes from a man in his fifties with active COVID-19. The CDR3 DNA follows: TGTGCCAGCAGCGCCCTCAGGGACAGGGTCAGTAGACGGTATGGCTACACCTTC. Protein sequence: CASSALRDRVSRRYGYTF.